Below, 22 T cell receptor beta chains from the same sample are listed, as sequenced in a study of identical twins. Via MiXCR, TCRdb re-called the 5' RACE reads, giving one row per CDR3 protein. The profile covers 310,000 or so distinct CDR3 sequences, with roughly 9.7% appearing a single time and roughly 7% taken by the ten largest. This same sample was also part of a study on yellow fever vaccine responses in identical twins.

What was sequenced was CD8+ T cells sorted from blood. These TCRs come from a young woman in good health.

This clonotype was recorded many times. The rearrangement links TRBV7-9 to TRBJ2-6; D not resolved. CDR1 is SEHNR, CDR2 FQNEAQ, per germline (reference sequence). Between the trimmed V and J ends, which lost 6 bases and 1 base, there was a span of 1 base. The CDR3 has 12 amino acids. The CDR3 region is CASSSGANVLTF. The CDR3 DNA is TGTGCCAGCAGTTCTGGGGCCAACGTCCTGACTTTC.

V usage is TRBV12-3 or TRBV12-4 and J usage is TRBJ2-7; either TRBD1 or TRBD2 may fit D (5 bases each). The CDR3 is 16 amino acids. Trimming cost V 5 bases and J 2 bases, with 19 bases left between them. The CDR3 nucleotides read TGTGCCAGCAGTCCCCCCTGGGGGAGTCCTACCTACGAGCAGTACTTC. As protein: CASSPPWGSPTYEQYF.

The sample holds a few counts of this clonotype. This chain links TRBV25-1 with TRBJ1-6, with D tentatively TRBD1 (6 bases). The V gene's germline CDR1 is MGHDK and CDR2 SYGVNS. The V gene lost 3 bases and the J gene lost 9 bases, with 12 bases spanning the gap. CDR3 size: 14 residues. CDR3 sequence reads: CASSDGRGGSPLHF. The CDR3 DNA follows: TGTGCCAGCAGTGACGGCAGGGGAGGTTCACCCCTCCACTTT.

The table lists this clonotype with a few counts. The rearrangement links TRBV20-1 to TRBJ2-7; D is undetermined. V was pared by 1 base and J by 3 bases, with 16 bases between. CDR3 length: 15 residues. CDR1 is DFQATT, CDR2 SNEGSKA, per germline (reference sequence). The CDR3: CSARALIGDLYEQYF. The CDR3 DNA sequence: TGCAGTGCTAGAGCTCTGATTGGGGATCTCTACGAGCAGTACTTC.

The chain employs TRBV7-8 and TRBJ2-7, with D perhaps matching TRBD1 (5 bases). CDR3 length: 14 residues. Germline CDR1 SGHVS, CDR2 FQNEAQ. V dropped 5 bases and J dropped 5 bases, with 16 bases sitting between them. CDR3 loop: CASSPIGAANEQYF. In DNA form, the CDR3 reads TGTGCCAGCAGCCCAATTGGGGCGGCAAACGAGCAGTACTTC.

In its sample, this clonotype was seen many times. The chain uses TRBV7-9 and TRBJ2-7; 7 positions match TRBD2. V lost 5 bases to trimming and J lost 0 bases; unmatched junction nucleotides: 10. The length of the CDR3 is 16 residues. Germline V gene data show CDR1 as SEHNR and CDR2 as FQNEAQ (reference sequence). The CDR3 nucleotides read TGTGCCAGCAGCCCAACGGGGGGACCCAGCTCCTACGAGCAGTACTTC. Amino acids: CASSPTGGPSSYEQYF.

The V call is TRBV5-1, the J call TRBJ2-5, with no clear D. Germline CDR1 SGHRS, CDR2 YFSETQ. The CDR3 consists of 17 residues. The V end lost 0 bases, the J end lost 4 bases, and 19 bases lay between the germline ends. The CDR3 DNA follows: TGCGCCAGCAGCTTGGGGGCTGGGGTTGCCTCGGGAGAGACCCAGTACTTC. It is translated as CASSLGAGVASGETQYF.

V usage is TRBV24-1 and J usage is TRBJ2-7; no clear D gene. V was shortened by 3 bases and J by 3 bases, with 11 bases between the two germline ends. Germline V gene data show CDR1 as KGHDR and CDR2 as SFDVKD. CDR3 length equals 14 residues. The CDR3 region is CATSDPRTGYEQYF. In nucleotides, the CDR3 is TGTGCCACCAGTGATCCACGGACGGGCTACGAGCAGTACTTC.

There are many counts of this clonotype. CDR3 in amino acids: CASNSDRSYNEQFF. The CDR3 nucleotides are TGTGCCAGCAACTCGGACAGATCCTACAATGAGCAGTTCTTC. The chain employs TRBV12-3 or TRBV12-4 and TRBJ2-1; D is possibly TRBD1 (6 bases). Trimming cost V 7 bases and J 1 base, with 11 bases left between them. CDR3 length equals 14 residues.

This clonotype showed up just a few times. CDR3 nucleotide sequence: TGTGCCACCAGGCCGGGACAGGACAACACCGGGGAGCTGTTTTTT. This sequence encodes CATRPGQDNTGELFF. The chain is built from TRBV24-1 and TRBJ2-2; 8 nucleotides line up with TRBD1. This CDR3 is built from 15 residues. Germline CDR1 KGHDR, CDR2 SFDVKD. Trimming cost V 7 bases and J 2 bases; bases outside gene matches: 5.

This clonotype was counted many times. The CDR3 reads CSVTVVSYNEQFF. CDR3 DNA sequence: TGCAGCGTTACGGTTGTCTCATACAATGAGCAGTTCTTC. The chain couples TRBV29-1 to TRBJ2-1; no clear D gene. Germline V gives CDR1 SQVTM, CDR2 ANQGSEA. V gave up 5 bases and J gave up 4 bases, with 12 bases separating them. The CDR3 totals 13 residues.

CDR3 bases: TGTGCCAGCAGTTACGGGGGGGGATCGATGAACACTGAAGCTTTCTTT. This codes for CASSYGGGSMNTEAFF. This sequence joins TRBV6-5 and TRBJ1-1, with D perhaps matching TRBD1 (5 bases). V was shortened by 2 bases and J by 0 bases, with 13 bases between the two germline ends. Germline V gene data show CDR1 as MNHEY and CDR2 as SVGAGI. This CDR3 has 16 amino acids.

This clonotype was seen repeatedly, ten times or more. This chain joins TRBV10-2 and TRBJ2-7; D remains unclear. Germline CDR1 and CDR2: WSHSY and SAAADI. The length of the CDR3 is 14 residues. V lost 0 bases to trimming and J lost 11 bases, with 17 bases between them. CDR3 nucleotide sequence: TGCGCCAGCAGTGAGTCGCCGCCCCTAGATAAGGAGTACTTC. It encodes CASSESPPLDKEYF.

V usage is TRBV13 and J usage is TRBJ2-2, with 8 bases that match TRBD2. J lost 4 bases, V lost 1 base, and 2 bases had no gene match. The CDR3 runs to 15 residues. The germline V gene has CDR1 PRHDT and CDR2 FYEKMQ (reference sequence). The CDR3 bases are TGTGCCAGCAGCTTAGTACGGGAGGGCACCGGGGAGCTGTTTTTT. It translates to CASSLVREGTGELFF.

This clonotype was seen more than once but under ten times. This chain uses TRBV30 with TRBJ2-7; D is possibly TRBD2 (6 bases). CDR1 is GTSNPN, CDR2 SVGIG, per germline (reference sequence). The length of the CDR3 is 10 residues. V was clipped by 0 bases and J by 9 bases, with 6 bases between them. In DNA form, the CDR3 reads TGTGCCTGGAGTGTGGGGGGGCAGTACTTC. Its protein product is CAWSVGGQYF.

Only a few counts were recorded for this clonotype. The chain recombines TRBV11-2 with TRBJ2-1, with D tentatively TRBD1 (5 bases). Germline CDR1 and CDR2: SGHAT and FQNNGV. CDR3 length: 14 amino acids. V lost 6 bases to trimming and J lost 0 bases, with 9 bases between them. Written as DNA, the CDR3 is TGTGCCAGCAGAGGGGTAAGCTCCTACAATGAGCAGTTCTTC. Protein product: CASRGVSSYNEQFF.

There are many counts of this clonotype. The chain links TRBV4-1 to TRBJ1-1, with D possibly TRBD1 on 5 matching bases. V lost 4 bases, J lost 1 base, and 13 bases lay in between. The CDR3 spans 15 residues. The V gene's germline CDR1 is MGHRA and CDR2 YSYEKL. Here the CDR3 DNA reads TGCGCCAGCAGCCGAACGGGACTCCCGAACACTGAAGCTTTCTTT. Translation: CASSRTGLPNTEAFF.

The chain is built from TRBV11-2 and TRBJ1-1; 11 nucleotides agree with TRBD1. The CDR3 spans 18 residues. Unmatched junction bases numbered 11, after V lost 4 bases and J lost 1 base. Germline V gives CDR1 SGHAT, CDR2 FQNNGV. The CDR3 nucleotides are TGTGCCAGCAGCTCGAACCCCCGGGACAGGGGGGGGAACACTGAAGCTTTCTTT. Its translation is CASSSNPRDRGGNTEAFF.

This chain uses TRBV27 with TRBJ2-7, with 9 bases fitting TRBD1. The CDR3 sequence is 14 residues long. V shed 8 bases and J 4 bases; nucleotides not matched to a gene: 9. From germline, CDR1 is MNHEY and CDR2 SMNVEV (reference sequence). In DNA form, the CDR3 reads TGTGCCAGCTCCCGCGGGACAGGGTCGTACGAGCAGTACTTC. It translates to CASSRGTGSYEQYF.

This clonotype was counted between two and nine times. The V call is TRBV14, the J call TRBJ2-7; no firm D call. From germline, CDR1 is SGHDN and CDR2 FVKESK. Deletions cut 2 bases from V and 1 base from J, with 18 bases between. The CDR3 contains 17 residues. In DNA, the CDR3 is TGTGCCAGCAGCCAACGAATCGGGCCGACCCCTTCCTACGAGCAGTACTTC. Translated, it gives CASSQRIGPTPSYEQYF.

This clonotype occurred a few times. The chain is built from TRBV2 and TRBJ1-5; D uncertain. Per the germline V gene, CDR1 is SNHLY and CDR2 is FYNNEI. Trimming took off 7 bases at V and 2 bases at J, with 6 bases between the two ends. This CDR3 is 12 amino acids long. CDR3 residues: CASTFGNQPQHF. Here the CDR3 DNA reads TGTGCCAGCACCTTCGGCAATCAGCCCCAGCATTTT.

At least ten counts were recorded for this clonotype. J is TRBJ2-5 and V is TRBV7-2; D not certain. The V gene's germline CDR1 is SGHTA and CDR2 FQGNSA. The V end lost 1 base, the J end lost 1 base, and 10 bases lay between the germline ends. The CDR3 length is 15 residues. For the CDR3, the DNA is TGTGCCAGCAGCTTAGGGGCGTCTAGCCAAGAGACCCAGTACTTC. Its protein is CASSLGASSQETQYF.